The rows below give T cell receptor beta chains drawn from one sample of a study of blood T cell repertoires in COVID-19. The data were produced by immunoSEQ multiplex PCR, yet TCRdb's version contains in-frame clones alone and is incomplete. In the table there are about 270,000 clones, more than 75% of which are singletons. Input material: PBMCs or T cells enriched from blood (not recorded which). All receptors come from a woman between 18 and 29 years old who had recovered from COVID-19. Both conserved end residues are part of each CDR3. A D gene is named only where the DNA matches it firmly. Clone size is not always given. Where it is, it says once, few, many or a class for expanded clones.

V: TRBV15
D: -
J: TRBJ2-2
size: -
CDR3: CATSIHGDSIAGELFF
DNA: TGTGCCACCAGCATCCACGGGGACTCCATAGCCGGGGAGCTGTTTTTT

V: TRBV6-2/TRBV6-3
D: TRBD1
J: TRBJ2-7
size: -
CDR3: CASSFNPGQEPSGVVRQYF
DNA: TGTGCCAGCAGTTTTAATCCAGGACAGGAGCCTTCTGGTGTTGTGAGGCAGTACTTC

V: TRBV9
D: -
J: TRBJ1-2
size: -
CDR3: CASSVGGTHGYTF
DNA: TGTGCCAGCAGCGTCGGGGGAACGCATGGCTACACCTTC

V: TRBV28
D: TRBD2
J: TRBJ2-7
size: -
CDR3: CASSTPGLAVHEQYF
DNA: TGTGCCAGCAGTACTCCGGGACTAGCGGTCCACGAGCAGTACTTC

V: TRBV28
D: TRBD2
J: TRBJ2-7
size: once
CDR3: CASSPNLAGVGEQYF
DNA: TGTGCCAGCAGCCCCAACCTAGCGGGAGTTGGGGAGCAGTACTTC

V: TRBV4-1
D: -
J: TRBJ2-7
size: few
CDR3: CASSPLVGARYEQYF
DNA: TGCGCCAGCAGCCCGTTGGTGGGGGCCCGCTACGAGCAGTACTTC

V: TRBV5-6
D: -
J: TRBJ1-1
size: -
CDR3: CASSLLPGSAEAFF
DNA: TGTGCCAGCAGCTTGCTTCCAGGGTCTGCTGAAGCTTTCTTT

V: TRBV5-1
D: TRBD2
J: TRBJ2-2
size: -
CDR3: CASSLESPGLANTGELFF
DNA: TGCGCCAGCAGCTTGGAGTCCCCGGGACTAGCTAACACCGGGGAGCTGTTTTTT

V: TRBV7-2
D: -
J: TRBJ2-7
size: -
CDR3: CASSQPLSYEQYF
DNA: TGTGCCAGCAGCCAACCACTAAGCTACGAGCAGTACTTC

V: TRBV5-1
D: -
J: TRBJ2-1
size: -
CDR3: CASSLVGAGENEQFF
DNA: TGCGCCAGCAGCTTGGTGGGGGCAGGGGAAAATGAGCAGTTCTTC

V: TRBV15
D: TRBD1
J: TRBJ2-1
size: -
CDR3: CATSPGQGNEGEQFF
DNA: TGTGCCACCAGCCCGGGACAGGGGAATGAGGGTGAGCAGTTCTTC

V: TRBV28
D: -
J: TRBJ2-7
size: -
CDR3: CATGGTSAPYEQYF
DNA: TGTGCGACAGGGGGGACTAGCGCGCCCTACGAGCAGTACTTC

V: TRBV29-1
D: TRBD1
J: TRBJ2-7
size: once
CDR3: CSVTPTGVIYEQYF
DNA: TGCAGCGTGACCCCGACAGGGGTTATCTACGAGCAGTACTTC

V: TRBV5-1
D: -
J: TRBJ2-3
size: few
CDR3: CASSLGQRSMFSTDTQYF
DNA: TGCGCCAGCAGCTTGGGCCAGAGGTCGATGTTTAGCACAGATACGCAGTATTTT

V: TRBV2
D: TRBD1
J: TRBJ2-5
size: -
CDR3: CASMTDRGGETQYF
DNA: TGTGCCAGCATGACCGACAGGGGAGGAGAGACCCAGTACTTC

V: TRBV11-3
D: -
J: TRBJ1-2
size: -
CDR3: CASSLDGSPHGYTF
DNA: TGTGCCAGCAGCTTAGACGGGAGCCCCCATGGCTACACCTTC

V: TRBV30
D: -
J: TRBJ1-5
size: once
CDR3: CAWKPPVGNQPQHF
DNA: TGTGCCTGGAAACCCCCAGTGGGCAATCAGCCCCAGCATTTT

V: TRBV11-2
D: -
J: TRBJ2-3
size: -
CDR3: CASSLASTDTQYF
DNA: TGTGCCAGCAGCTTGGCCAGCACAGATACGCAGTATTTT

V: TRBV29-1
D: -
J: TRBJ1-4
size: -
CDR3: CSVVSSSSGEKLFF
DNA: TGCAGCGTTGTGTCCAGTTCCAGTGGTGAAAAACTGTTTTTT

V: TRBV2
D: -
J: TRBJ2-7
size: -
CDR3: CASSESSYEQYF
DNA: TGTGCCAGCAGTGAGAGTTCCTACGAGCAGTACTTC

V: TRBV3-1/TRBV3-2
D: -
J: TRBJ2-7
size: -
CDR3: CASSQGQAPLEQYF
DNA: TGTGCCAGCAGCCAAGGCCAGGCCCCCTTGGAGCAGTACTTC

V: TRBV7-8
D: TRBD1
J: TRBJ2-5
size: -
CDR3: CASSLGTGIGETQYF
DNA: TGTGCCAGCAGCTTAGGGACAGGGATTGGGGAGACCCAGTACTTC

V: TRBV6-2/TRBV6-3
D: TRBD1
J: TRBJ2-5
size: -
CDR3: CASSKDNNWTGRETQYF
DNA: TGTGCCAGCAGTAAAGACAACAACTGGACAGGCCGGGAGACCCAGTACTTC

V: TRBV6-5
D: TRBD1
J: TRBJ1-5
size: -
CDR3: CASSRSRDRVQPQHF
DNA: TGTGCCAGCAGCCGCAGCCGGGACAGGGTTCAGCCCCAGCATTTT

V: TRBV5-1
D: TRBD1
J: TRBJ1-4
size: -
CDR3: CASHSGTGNEKLFF
DNA: TGCGCCAGCCACTCCGGGACAGGGAATGAAAAACTGTTTTTT

V: TRBV7-8
D: TRBD1
J: TRBJ2-6
size: -
CDR3: CASSPDRGPSGANVLTF
DNA: TGTGCCAGCAGCCCCGACAGGGGCCCTTCTGGGGCCAACGTCCTGACTTTC

V: TRBV27
D: -
J: TRBJ2-1
size: once
CDR3: CASSLSSAEQFF
DNA: TGTGCCAGCAGTTTATCTAGCGCTGAGCAGTTCTTC

V: TRBV19
D: TRBD1
J: TRBJ1-1
size: -
CDR3: CASIVGQGGHTEAFF
DNA: TGTGCCAGTATTGTGGGACAGGGTGGACACACTGAAGCTTTCTTT

V: TRBV5-1
D: TRBD2
J: TRBJ2-1
size: -
CDR3: CASSLVAGGYNEQFF
DNA: TGCGCCAGCAGCTTGGTGGCGGGAGGCTACAATGAGCAGTTCTTC

V: TRBV28
D: -
J: TRBJ2-7
size: -
CDR3: CASSSDRYEQYF
DNA: TGTGCCAGCAGTTCCGACAGGTACGAGCAGTACTTC

V: TRBV6-5
D: -
J: TRBJ1-5
size: -
CDR3: CASIASSNQPQHF
DNA: TGTGCCAGTATAGCTTCGAGCAATCAGCCCCAGCATTTT

V: TRBV27
D: -
J: TRBJ1-5
size: -
CDR3: CASSLWADQPQHF
DNA: TGTGCCAGCAGTTTATGGGCAGATCAGCCCCAGCATTTT

V: TRBV4-3
D: -
J: TRBJ1-5
size: -
CDR3: CASSPGGGALRNQPQHF
DNA: TGCGCCAGCAGCCCAGGTGGGGGGGCCTTACGCAATCAGCCCCAGCATTTT